This is a list of T cell receptor beta chains from one sample in a study of T cells in Graves' hyperthyroidism and ophthalmopathy. From the multiplex PCR reads, TCRdb called clonotypes with MiXCR, one entry per CDR3 protein. The sample has approximately 210,000 distinct CDR3 sequences, 17% seen once. The sequenced sample was blood. All receptors come from a man aged 50 to 59 with Graves' hyperthyroidism. The CDR3 runs from the conserved cysteine through the conserved F or W. The D gene is left open where the match is weak. A clone size is listed for some rows: how often the clone was seen (once, few, many), or a class if it is expanded.

abundance	v_gene	d_gene	j_gene	CDR3aa	CDR3nt
many	TRBV5-1	NA	TRBJ2-7	CASSLGGAATYEQYF	TGCGCCAGCAGCTTGGGTGGAGCGGCTACCTACGAGCAGTACTTC
many	TRBV7-3	NA	TRBJ2-5	CASSPGGREQETQYF	TGTGCCAGCAGCCCCGGGGGCAGAGAACAAGAGACCCAGTACTTC
many	TRBV3-1	NA	TRBJ2-7	CASSQVSYEQYF	TGTGCCAGCAGCCAAGTCTCGTACGAGCAGTACTTC
many	TRBV11-3	NA	TRBJ2-1	CASSTRASSYNEQFF	TGTGCCAGCAGCACGCGTGCGAGCTCCTACAATGAGCAGTTCTTC
few	TRBV18	NA	TRBJ2-3	CASSPDRSPTDTQYF	TGTGCCAGCTCACCAGACAGGAGCCCCACAGATACGCAGTATTTT
many	TRBV27	TRBD1	TRBJ2-2	CASSLSRGLYTGELFF	TGTGCCAGCAGTTTATCCAGGGGGCTGTACACCGGGGAGCTGTTTTTT
NA	TRBV11-3	TRBD2	TRBJ2-7	CASSPGLAGAGEQYF	TGTGCCAGCAGCCCTGGACTAGCGGGAGCCGGGGAGCAGTACTTC
NA	TRBV20-1	TRBD2	TRBJ2-5	CSAPGTSGSGETQYF	TGCAGTGCTCCCGGGACTAGCGGGAGTGGGGAGACCCAGTACTTC
many	TRBV11-3	NA	TRBJ1-1	CASSLQHRAEAFF	TGTGCCAGCAGCTTACAGCACAGAGCAGAAGCTTTCTTT
NA	TRBV10-3	TRBD2	TRBJ2-7	CAISGTSGRSSYEQYF	TGTGCCATCAGTGGGACTAGCGGGCGAAGCTCCTACGAGCAGTACTTC
NA	TRBV2	NA	TRBJ2-5	CASRDPRLEETQYF	TGTGCCAGCAGAGATCCCCGTTTGGAAGAGACCCAGTACTTC
many	TRBV3-1	NA	TRBJ1-2	CASSQDHQADYGYTF	TGTGCCAGCAGCCAAGATCATCAGGCGGACTATGGCTACACCTTC
NA	TRBV29-1	TRBD1	TRBJ1-1	CSVVRGHSNEAFF	TGCAGCGTTGTCAGGGGGCACAGTAATGAAGCTTTCTTT
few	TRBV7-9	NA	TRBJ2-4	CASSPQGQNIQYF	TGTGCCAGCAGCCCGCAGGGGCAAAACATTCAGTACTTC
many	TRBV6-2/TRBV6-3	NA	TRBJ1-5	CASTPWGDQPQHF	TGTGCCAGCACCCCCTGGGGGGATCAGCCCCAGCATTTT
NA	TRBV28	TRBD1	TRBJ2-7	CASSPWTGGYEQYF	TGTGCCAGCAGTCCCTGGACAGGGGGCTACGAGCAGTACTTC
many	TRBV7-6	NA	TRBJ2-1	CASSAWADNEQFF	TGTGCCAGCAGCGCTTGGGCAGACAATGAGCAGTTCTTC
few	TRBV19	NA	TRBJ2-5	CASSPQWGQETQYF	TGTGCCAGTAGTCCCCAATGGGGGCAGGAGACCCAGTACTTC
many	TRBV2	NA	TRBJ1-1	CASRQGGWNTEAFF	TGTGCCAGCCGGCAGGGAGGGTGGAACACTGAAGCTTTCTTT
few	TRBV24-1	NA	TRBJ1-5	CATSDSDSPRDQPQHF	TGTGCCACCAGTGATTCTGACTCTCCGAGGGATCAGCCCCAGCATTTT
NA	TRBV10-3	NA	TRBJ2-5	CAISVGGGEETQYF	TGTGCCATCAGTGTGGGAGGGGGAGAAGAGACCCAGTACTTC
few	TRBV18	TRBD1	TRBJ2-7	CASSPFSGGQSEQYF	TGTGCCAGCTCACCATTTTCTGGGGGACAGAGCGAGCAGTACTTC
NA	TRBV7-9	TRBD2	TRBJ2-7	CASSSSGRHEQYF	TGTGCCAGCAGCTCCAGCGGGAGACACGAGCAGTACTTC
few	TRBV7-2	NA	TRBJ1-5	CASSSGAIPSAQHF	TGTGCCAGCAGCTCCGGAGCAATCCCTTCGGCCCAGCATTTT
many	TRBV18	NA	TRBJ1-5	CASSPDGNRDQPQHF	TGTGCCAGCTCACCAGATGGTAACAGGGATCAGCCCCAGCATTTT